This is a list of T cell receptor beta chains from one sample in a study of shared clonotypes between healthy human individuals. Generated by immunoSEQ multiplex PCR, the TCRdb table keeps only in-frame clones and is missing some. This table has roughly 410,000 clones, approximately 97% appearing once. Sequenced: memory CD8+ T cells sorted from blood. The receptors come from a man between 25 and 39 years old in good health. CDR3s include the opening cysteine and the closing phenylalanine or tryptophan. The order of the fields is CDR3 protein, D gene, J gene, CDR3 length, V gene. The D gene is left open where the match is weak.

CDR3: CASSPIQGFYGYTF
D: .
J: TRBJ1-2
length: 14
V: TRBV18

CDR3: CASSLNDGPYEQYF
D: .
J: TRBJ2-7
length: 14
V: TRBV5-4

CDR3: CASSPDSSYNSPLHF
D: .
J: TRBJ1-6
length: 15
V: TRBV5-1

CDR3: CASSVAAGGPSDTQYF
D: TRBD2
J: TRBJ2-3
length: 16
V: TRBV9

CDR3: CASHWDPNIYEQYF
D: .
J: TRBJ2-7
length: 14
V: TRBV28

CDR3: CAISESPTGGYEQYF
D: TRBD1
J: TRBJ2-7
length: 15
V: TRBV10-3

CDR3: CATSRDRTSGPRNGQFF
D: TRBD2
J: TRBJ2-1
length: 17
V: TRBV15

CDR3: CASSPGGATEPTGPSEQFF
D: .
J: TRBJ2-1
length: 19
V: TRBV9

CDR3: CASSLMARAGGHNEQFF
D: TRBD2
J: TRBJ2-1
length: 17
V: TRBV5-4

CDR3: CAWERPSGSSHEQFF
D: TRBD2
J: TRBJ2-1
length: 15
V: TRBV30

CDR3: CAISAQGEDKAFF
D: TRBD1
J: TRBJ1-1
length: 13
V: TRBV10-3

CDR3: CSVDRATDTQYF
D: .
J: TRBJ2-3
length: 12
V: TRBV29-1

CDR3: CASISEEHEQYF
D: .
J: TRBJ2-7
length: 12
V: TRBV19

CDR3: CTPPTGSEQYF
D: .
J: TRBJ2-7
length: 11
V: TRBV1

CDR3: CASSRGDTEAFF
D: .
J: TRBJ1-1
length: 12
V: TRBV9

CDR3: CASSPIAGDDEQFF
D: TRBD2
J: TRBJ2-1
length: 14
V: TRBV7-8

CDR3: CASSLPYRGTNTGELFF
D: TRBD1
J: TRBJ2-2
length: 17
V: TRBV4-1

CDR3: CASSGDRGIAAQYF
D: TRBD1
J: TRBJ2-5
length: 14
V: TRBV5-6

CDR3: CASIARDRVTDTQYF
D: TRBD1
J: TRBJ2-3
length: 15
V: TRBV7-8

CDR3: CAWRVNSGNTIYF
D: .
J: TRBJ1-3
length: 13
V: TRBV30

CDR3: CASSQDGGETQYF
D: .
J: TRBJ2-5
length: 13
V: TRBV4-2

CDR3: CASSLFRDRDYGYTF
D: TRBD1
J: TRBJ1-2
length: 15
V: TRBV28

CDR3: CASSQGGQGAFLYGYTF
D: TRBD1
J: TRBJ1-2
length: 17
V: TRBV4-2

CDR3: CASSSDRGTDTQYF
D: TRBD1
J: TRBJ2-3
length: 14
V: TRBV5-1

CDR3: CASSFHRGGYEQYF
D: .
J: TRBJ2-7
length: 14
V: TRBV5-1

CDR3: CASSTRDRGRGELFF
D: TRBD1
J: TRBJ2-2
length: 15
V: TRBV13

CDR3: CASSIGSTDTQYF
D: .
J: TRBJ2-3
length: 13
V: TRBV19

CDR3: CASTPRGQVDEQYF
D: .
J: TRBJ2-7
length: 14
V: TRBV19

CDR3: CASSSGLGGELFF
D: .
J: TRBJ2-2
length: 13
V: TRBV6-6

CDR3: CASSLGGNYGYTF
D: .
J: TRBJ1-2
length: 13
V: TRBV28

CDR3: CASSLFRAGNTGELFF
D: .
J: TRBJ2-2
length: 16
V: TRBV5-1

CDR3: CASSERLGNYGYTF
D: .
J: TRBJ1-2
length: 14
V: TRBV6-1

CDR3: CASSLGGNTEAFF
D: .
J: TRBJ1-1
length: 13
V: TRBV5-1

CDR3: CASSDLDRGGNTIYF
D: TRBD1
J: TRBJ1-3
length: 15
V: TRBV2

CDR3: CASSLAGSTDTQYF
D: .
J: TRBJ2-3
length: 14
V: TRBV5-4

CDR3: CASSDPLQGARYTIYF
D: TRBD1
J: TRBJ1-3
length: 16
V: TRBV6-1

CDR3: CASSLGRDGGYTF
D: .
J: TRBJ1-2
length: 13
V: TRBV28

CDR3: CASSLASGWSYEQYF
D: TRBD2
J: TRBJ2-7
length: 15
V: TRBV5-5

CDR3: CASREGGYQPQHF
D: .
J: TRBJ1-5
length: 13
V: TRBV2

CDR3: CASSEMAWSSYNEQFF
D: .
J: TRBJ2-1
length: 16
V: TRBV6-1

CDR3: CASSLGSYEQYF
D: .
J: TRBJ2-7
length: 12
V: TRBV7-2

CDR3: CAWDSPNYGYTF
D: .
J: TRBJ1-2
length: 12
V: TRBV30

CDR3: CASSYSTGRNTEAFF
D: TRBD1
J: TRBJ1-1
length: 15
V: TRBV6-5

CDR3: CASSQFSTTQPQHF
D: .
J: TRBJ1-5
length: 14
V: TRBV4-1

CDR3: CASSSPTGNYGYTF
D: TRBD1
J: TRBJ1-2
length: 14
V: TRBV28

CDR3: CASSLAGAVYNEQFF
D: .
J: TRBJ2-1
length: 15
V: TRBV11-2

CDR3: CASSRQGLSNQPQHF
D: TRBD1
J: TRBJ1-5
length: 15
V: TRBV2

CDR3: CASSPGGRARGELFF
D: TRBD2
J: TRBJ2-2
length: 15
V: TRBV7-2

CDR3: CASSLTSYEQYF
D: .
J: TRBJ2-7
length: 12
V: TRBV5-1

CDR3: CASSRVGLADYNEQFF
D: TRBD2
J: TRBJ2-1
length: 16
V: TRBV2

CDR3: CASRQGLAGGNEQFF
D: TRBD2
J: TRBJ2-1
length: 15
V: TRBV6-5

CDR3: CASSLLRTGGTDTQYF
D: TRBD1
J: TRBJ2-3
length: 16
V: TRBV4-1